One sample yielded the 9 T cell receptor beta chains listed below, sequenced in a study of graft-versus-host responses after intestinal transplantation. Produced via immunoSEQ multiplex PCR; TCRdb's table is partial and in-frame only. The table lists some 44,000 clones, about 94% of them singletons, with 1.5% to 2% in the top ten. Sequencing used PBMCs, obtained more than 310 days after intestinal transplant. These receptors all stem from a human patient who received an intestinal transplant, so some T cells may come from the graft donor.

V and J are TRBV4-2 and TRBJ2-7; a weak D match, TRBD2 (5 bases). With 1 base removed from V and 2 bases from J, the gap between germline ends came to 15 bases. This CDR3 has 16 residues. Germline V gene lookup returns CDR1 LGHNA and CDR2 YNFKEQ. The chain's CDR3 is CASSQGEGWGTYEQYF. In nucleotides, the CDR3 is TGTGCCAGCAGCCAAGGAGAGGGATGGGGTACCTACGAGCAGTACTTC.

The chain carries TRBV11-3 and TRBJ2-3; no reliable D call. V lost 1 base to trimming and J lost 4 bases, with 6 bases between them. The CDR3 has 13 amino acids. Germline CDR1 reads SGHNT; CDR2 reads YENEEA. The CDR3: CASSLGGSDTQYF. CDR3 coding DNA: TGTGCCAGCAGCTTAGGTGGGTCAGATACGCAGTATTTT.

This clone appeared a single time. The chain uses TRBV6-6 and TRBJ2-2; maybe TRBD1 (5 bases). The CDR3 sequence is 12 residues long. Trimming shortened V by 2 bases and J by 8 bases, and 6 bases separated the two germline ends. Germline CDR1 and CDR2: MNHNY and SVGAGI (reference sequence). The CDR3 spells CASSYRGGELFF. CDR3 coding DNA: TGTGCCAGCAGTTACAGGGGTGGGGAGCTGTTTTTT.

The chain has TRBV5-1 and TRBJ1-2; maybe TRBD1 (5 bases). The CDR3 loop spans 12 amino acids. Trimming took off 5 bases at V and 8 bases at J, with 13 bases between the two ends. In germline, CDR1 is SGHRS, CDR2 YFSETQ. The CDR3 DNA is TGCGCCAGCAGGGGGGGAAATCGAGGCTACACCTTC. Its protein product is CASRGGNRGYTF.

This chain connects TRBV27 to TRBJ2-3; tentatively, D is TRBD1 or TRBD2 (5 bases each). CDR3 size: 16 residues. V was pared by 3 bases and J by 4 bases, with 17 bases between. Germline lookup yields CDR1 MNHEY and CDR2 SMNVEV (reference sequence). The CDR3: CASSFWDPQRPDTQYF. The DNA for the CDR3 is TGTGCCAGCAGTTTCTGGGACCCCCAGCGCCCAGATACGCAGTATTTT.

A note on this clone: Other DNA sequences from this sample encode an identical CDR3 as well. CDR3 in amino acids: CASSPQETQYF. CDR3 DNA sequence: TGTGCCAGCTCACCACAAGAGACCCAGTACTTC. The chain recombines TRBV18 with TRBJ2-5; D gene uncertain. Looked up from germline, CDR1 is KGHSH and CDR2 is LQKENI. This CDR3 region has 11 residues. V was trimmed by 1 base and J by 3 bases, leaving 0 bases between them. The whole variable domain, filled in from reference TRBV18 and TRBJ2-5, reads NAGVMQNPRHLVRRRGQEARLRCSPMKGHSHVYWYRQLPEEGLKFMVYLQKENIIDESGMPKERFSAEFPKEGPSILRIQQVVRGDSAAYFCASSPQETQYFGPGTRLLVL.

The sample holds one count of this clone. The V call is TRBV18, the J call TRBJ2-5; TRBD1 aligns across 8 bases. Per the germline V gene, CDR1 is KGHSH and CDR2 is LQKENI. CDR3 length: 16 amino acids. Losses at the gene ends were 4 bases for V and 1 base for J; bases not matched to a gene: 8. The CDR3, as DNA: TGTGCCAGCTCACAAAGGACAGGGCCCAGCCAAGAGACCCAGTACTTC. Protein sequence: CASSQRTGPSQETQYF.

This chain uses TRBV10-1 with TRBJ2-1; D is possibly TRBD2 (6 bases). Trimming took off 4 bases at V and 1 base at J, with 8 bases between the two ends. This CDR3 has 14 amino acids. From germline, CDR1 is WNHNN and CDR2 SYGVQD (reference sequence). The CDR3 protein is CASSGGESYNEQFF. In DNA, the CDR3 is TGCGCCAGCAGTGGGGGGGAGTCCTACAATGAGCAGTTCTTC.

The gene calls are TRBV11-3 and TRBJ2-1, with 11 bases lining up with TRBD2. After removal of 1 base from V and 7 bases from J, the junction contained 6 bases not matched to a gene. The CDR3 runs to 16 residues. Germline CDR1 is SGHNT and CDR2 is YENEEA. CDR3 nucleotide sequence: TGTGCCAGCAGCTTAGGTCGGGCTAGCGGGGGGAATGAGCAGTTCTTC. It encodes CASSLGRASGGNEQFF.